This T cell receptor beta chain was recorded in a study of T cells after yellow fever vaccination. Study-level findings and limits: Clonotypes appearing in both CD4 and CD8 compartments existed, and their share was small. Highly abundant clonotypes carried over from the bulk population could end up in FACS-sorted repertoires as contaminants. Subsequent to the booster, the majority of primary-vaccination clones reappeared (roughly 97% CD4, more than 70% CD8).

Worth noting for this clonotype: Antigen specificity is unknown.

The V and J ends lost 4 bases and 4 bases respectively, with 16 bases between them. The CDR3 runs 15 residues. Germline V lookup: CDR1 SGHAT, CDR2 FQNNGV. 5'RACE template switching produced TCR cDNA carrying a universal primer site and UMIs. TCRdb recomputed calls from the 5' RACE reads with MiXCR, one row per CDR3 protein. The data show about 340,000 distinct CDR3 sequences, with around 13% seen just once and about 3% held by the top ten. The specimen was CD4+ T cells sorted from PBMCs, collected 15 days after the yellow fever booster vaccination. The receptor was isolated from a man between 18 and 35 years old who received the YFV17D yellow fever vaccine. This chain uses TRBV11-2 with TRBJ2-5; D gene uncertain. In DNA, the CDR3 is TGTGCCAGCAGCTCCCTTAGGTTTCCCAGAGAGACCCAGTACTTC. Protein sequence: CASSSLRFPRETQYF.